These T cell receptor beta chains were read from a single sample in a study of blood T cell repertoires in COVID-19. Sequencing was performed with immunoSEQ multiplex PCR; in TCRdb, only in-frame clones are kept and a portion is missing. Of about 290,000 clones listed, roughly 90% were seen once; the top ten hold more than 9.5%. The specimen was peripheral blood. Receptor source: a young woman with COVID-19, enrolled during active disease. CDR3s include the opening cysteine and the closing phenylalanine or tryptophan. Each record gives: V gene, D gene, J gene, CDR3 protein. The D gene is left open where the match is weak.

TRBV5-6	TRBD1	TRBJ1-1	CASSLAGDREVGLSEAFF
TRBV19	TRBD1	TRBJ1-5	CASSVRTGGSNQPQHF
TRBV11-2	TRBD2	TRBJ2-7	CASSYPGLAGYEQYF
TRBV27	NA	TRBJ1-2	CASYLRGDGYTF
TRBV7-8	TRBD2	TRBJ2-1	CASWLGLADSYNEQFF
TRBV2	NA	TRBJ2-5	CARRDTGETQYF
TRBV5-1	TRBD1	TRBJ2-4	CASSPPGQGNIQYF
TRBV20-1	NA	TRBJ1-1	CSASWGRLGTEAFF
TRBV13	TRBD1	TRBJ1-4	CASSCSEDRPNEKLFF
TRBV19	NA	TRBJ2-1	CASEQGDNEQFF
TRBV21-1	NA	TRBJ1-1	CASSSRGLGTEAFF
TRBV3-1/TRBV3-2	TRBD1	TRBJ1-2	CASSHPRTGYNYGYTF
TRBV4-1	NA	TRBJ1-1	CASSPGRTEAFF
TRBV9	NA	TRBJ2-1	CASNQPGYNEQFF
TRBV14	TRBD1	TRBJ1-2	CASSIPLGRQGGDYGYTF
TRBV11-2	NA	TRBJ2-1	CASSLGAGQTNEQFF
TRBV6-5	NA	TRBJ1-1	CASRAGNTEAFF
TRBV28	TRBD1	TRBJ1-2	CASRYGTGYYGYTF
TRBV7-9	TRBD1	TRBJ2-7	CASNPHRGEQYF
TRBV2	TRBD2	TRBJ2-3	CASSDPRGEGLDTQYF
TRBV7-9	NA	TRBJ2-7	CASSPLPTGPVRQYF
TRBV2	NA	TRBJ1-5	CASSVRREQPQHF
TRBV7-6	TRBD2	TRBJ2-3	CASSYPTSGDTDTQYF
TRBV9	NA	TRBJ1-2	CASSARGAFGYTF
TRBV6-6	TRBD2	TRBJ2-1	CASSPTPTSGGYNEQFF
TRBV6-5	TRBD1	TRBJ2-5	CASRRQGASWETQYF
TRBV5-3	NA	TRBJ2-3	CARSPRELRTDTQYF
TRBV6-5	NA	TRBJ1-5	CASGNSNQPQHF
TRBV2	NA	TRBJ1-1	CASSPVLGDTEAFF
TRBV27	TRBD1	TRBJ1-2	CASSYGTGRGYTF
TRBV6-1	NA	TRBJ2-7	CASSERGGRNSEQYF
TRBV11-2	TRBD2	TRBJ2-5	CASSLGLAGRMETQYF
TRBV7-2	NA	TRBJ2-3	CASSLMEGVGTDTQYF
TRBV6-5	NA	TRBJ2-7	CASTPRGSTYEQYF
TRBV5-6	TRBD1	TRBJ1-1	CASSPVLGGWGTEAFF
TRBV20-1	TRBD1	TRBJ1-2	CSAGTAEGYTF
TRBV4-1	NA	TRBJ1-2	CASSQASTARYGYTF
TRBV5-1	NA	TRBJ2-7	CASSPNAGPASQYF
TRBV2	TRBD1	TRBJ2-7	CASSVGQAYEQYF
TRBV4-1	NA	TRBJ2-7	CASAGQGGYEQYF
TRBV9	NA	TRBJ1-1	CASSVGAIDTEAFF
TRBV5-1	NA	TRBJ1-4	CASSLDGEEKLFF
TRBV27	NA	TRBJ1-4	CASSLSTLRDEKLFF
TRBV6-5	TRBD1	TRBJ2-7	CASRPWTGTDEQYF
TRBV6-2/TRBV6-3	NA	TRBJ2-7	CASSLVRGEQYF
TRBV5-5	TRBD1	TRBJ1-5	CASSPDRGGYSNQPQHF
TRBV24-1	NA	TRBJ2-1	CATSDLPPLGRFF
TRBV9	NA	TRBJ1-2	CASSVVGTSRSYGYTF
TRBV19	TRBD1	TRBJ1-2	CASSMGQGGGYTF
TRBV7-9	NA	TRBJ1-1	CASSSKSWGRETEAFF
TRBV5-6	NA	TRBJ1-5	CASSLAGKGSNQPQHF
TRBV12-5	NA	TRBJ2-5	CASGPGGLRGETQYF
TRBV28	TRBD1	TRBJ1-4	CASSPSGGRGEKLFF
TRBV5-1	TRBD2	TRBJ2-5	CASSLGLAGGISEETQYF
TRBV5-1	TRBD1	TRBJ2-1	CASSLPKQGAGYNEQFF
TRBV7-2	TRBD1	TRBJ2-7	CASSGVASGQGVLYF
TRBV30	NA	TRBJ2-1	CAWSSGNEQFF